These 28 T cell receptor beta chains were sequenced from one sample in a study of early T cells in non-severe SARS-CoV-2 infection. TCRdb fed the 5' RACE reads into MiXCR, producing one record per CDR3 protein. Altogether 25,000 to 35,000 distinct CDR3 sequences are present, under 6% being singletons, with the ten largest covering roughly 5.5%. Sequenced: whole blood. These receptors originate from an adult who was a healthcare worker with PCR-confirmed SARS-CoV-2 infection or an uninfected control (not recorded which).

The V gene is TRBV7-6, the J gene TRBJ2-7, with TRBD2 matching 8 bases. CDR1 is SGHVS, CDR2 FNYEAQ, per germline. Trimming removed 5 bases from V and 5 bases from J; junction bases left unmatched: 14. The CDR3 contains 16 residues. CDR3 DNA sequence: TGTGCCAGCAGCGTACAGGGAAGGGCGCGGGGGGACGAGCAGTACTTC. Its translation is CASSVQGRARGDEQYF.

This clonotype was observed many times. The chain carries TRBV10-2 and TRBJ2-7, with 7 bases aligning to TRBD1. V was clipped by 4 bases and J by 3 bases; unmatched bases: 0. The CDR3 has 12 residues. Germline V gene sequence: CDR1 WSHSY, CDR2 SAAADI. The CDR3 loop reads CASSGDSYEQYF. The CDR3 bases are TGCGCCAGCAGTGGGGACAGCTACGAGCAGTACTTC.

The V and J genes are TRBV20-1 and TRBJ2-3; the D is unclear. V was trimmed by 6 bases and J by 1 base, leaving 8 bases between them. Per germline, CDR1 DFQATT and CDR2 SNEGSKA (reference sequence). The CDR3 spans 12 residues. CDR3 nucleotides: TGCAGTGCGCCGACGGGCACAGATACGCAGTATTTT. It translates to CSAPTGTDTQYF.

A few counts support this clonotype. The chain combines TRBV12-3 or TRBV12-4 with TRBJ1-1; D is uncertain. This CDR3 has 13 residues. With 5 bases removed from V and 1 base from J, the gap between germline ends came to 8 bases. The chain's CDR3 is CASSPSKNTEAFF. The DNA of the CDR3 is TGTGCCAGCAGTCCCTCCAAGAACACTGAAGCTTTCTTT.

The chain is built from TRBV20-1 and TRBJ2-1; 9 bases map to TRBD2. CDR1 is DFQATT and CDR2 is SNEGSKA in the germline V gene (reference sequence). The CDR3 has 15 amino acids. Losses at the gene ends were 0 bases for V and 4 bases for J; bases not matched to a gene: 4. In nucleotides, the CDR3 is TGCAGTGCTAGAGATAGCCTAGCGGGGTACAATGAGCAGTTCTTC. This codes for CSARDSLAGYNEQFF.

The V call is TRBV6-6, the J call TRBJ2-7; D remains unclear. This CDR3 comprises 15 residues. CDR1 and CDR2 from the germline V gene are MNHNY and SVGAGI (reference sequence). Deletions cut 0 bases from V and 6 bases from J, with 15 bases between. The CDR3 loop is CASSYSSGVPREQYF. The CDR3 nucleotides are TGTGCCAGCAGTTACTCGAGTGGGGTACCCCGCGAGCAGTACTTC.

This clonotype was picked up a small number of times. J is TRBJ2-1 and V is TRBV7-8, with a weak D call TRBD2 (5 bases). CDR1 is SGHVS, CDR2 FQNEAQ, per germline. This CDR3 has 13 residues. Trimming shortened V by 8 bases and J by 2 bases, and 10 bases separated the two germline ends. CDR3 amino acids: CASSYGAYNEQFF. In nucleotides, the CDR3 is TGTGCCAGCTCCTACGGGGCCTACAATGAGCAGTTCTTC.

The chain joins TRBV7-2 to TRBJ2-7, with D possibly being TRBD1 or TRBD2 (5 bases each). The germline CDR1 and CDR2 sequences are SGHTA and FQGNSA. The CDR3 runs 14 residues. Deletions cut 5 bases from V and 3 bases from J, with 14 bases between. CDR3 loop: CASSIGTGSYEQYV. The DNA of the CDR3 is TGTGCCAGCAGCATAGGGACGGGGAGCTACGAGCAGTACGTC.

The CDR3 bases are TGCAGTGCCTGGGACAGTAACTATGGCTACACCTTC. Amino acids: CSAWDSNYGYTF. The V gene is TRBV20-1, the J gene TRBJ1-2; 7 positions agree with TRBD1. The CDR3 contains 12 residues. The junction had 2 bases not matched to a gene; V was cut back by 6 bases and J by 1 base. Germline V gene data show CDR1 as DFQATT and CDR2 as SNEGSKA (reference sequence).

The chain joins TRBV6-2 or TRBV6-3 to TRBJ2-7; the D is unclear. This CDR3 has 16 amino acids. The germline V gene encodes CDR1 MNHEY and CDR2 SVGEGT. Trimming took off 8 bases at V and 0 bases at J, with 20 bases between the two ends. CDR3 DNA sequence: TGTGCCAGCGGATCCCTTCTGGCGAAAAGCTCCTACGAGCAGTACGTC. This gives the protein CASGSLLAKSSYEQYV.

This clonotype was observed at least ten times. The rearrangement links TRBV4-3 to TRBJ1-2; 7 bases align to TRBD1. Germline V gene data show CDR1 as LGHNA and CDR2 as YSLEER. The length of the CDR3 is 16 residues. The J segment lost 4 bases and the V segment lost 0 bases, leaving 8 bases of the junction unmatched. The CDR3 loop reads CASSQDRRGRGYGYTF. In DNA, the CDR3 is TGCGCCAGCAGCCAAGATCGGAGGGGGCGCGGCTATGGCTACACCTTC.

This clonotype was counted many times. The rearrangement joins TRBV6-5 to TRBJ2-7; 8 nucleotides match TRBD2. With V trimmed by 8 bases and J by 3 bases, 6 bases remained unmatched. CDR1 and CDR2 (germline): MNHEY, SVGAGI. This CDR3 contains 13 residues. In DNA form, the CDR3 reads TGTGCCAGCGGACGGACTAGCTTCTACGAGCAGTACGTC. Translated: CASGRTSFYEQYV.

The chain has TRBV9 and TRBJ2-1, with 13 bases matching TRBD2. J gave up 3 bases and V 3 bases, and 6 bases lay outside the gene matches. CDR3 length: 17 amino acids. From germline, CDR1 is SGDLS and CDR2 YYNGEE. The CDR3 DNA sequence: TGTGCCAGCAGCGCCCGGGGGACTAGCGGGATCTACAATGAGCAGTTCTTC. Protein sequence: CASSARGTSGIYNEQFF.

There are many counts of this clonotype. The rearrangement joins TRBV20-1 to TRBJ2-3; tentative D call: TRBD2 (7 bases). V was clipped by 0 bases and J by 4 bases, with 11 bases between them. This CDR3 is built from 14 residues. The germline V gene has CDR1 DFQATT and CDR2 SNEGSKA (reference sequence). CDR3 in DNA: TGCAGTGCTAGAGATGGGGAGGGGGCAGATACGCAGTATTTT. Residues: CSARDGEGADTQYF.

The rearrangement uses TRBV12-3 or TRBV12-4 and TRBJ1-6; D not certain. The V end was cut by 2 bases, the J end by 7 bases, with 9 bases between. The CDR3 runs to 14 residues. The CDR3, as DNA: TGTGCCAGCAGTTTATTGGGCCCAAATTCACCCCTCCACTTT. Translated, it gives CASSLLGPNSPLHF.

The sample holds a few counts of this clonotype. This chain connects TRBV5-4 to TRBJ2-6; D is undetermined. This CDR3 is 14 amino acids long. Trimming removed 4 bases from V and 4 bases from J, with 9 bases in between. Germline CDR1 is SGHNT and CDR2 is YYREEE (reference sequence). For the CDR3, the DNA is TGTGCCAGCAGCCCCGTCAGGGGGGCCAACGTCCTGACTTTC. Translating it yields CASSPVRGANVLTF. The full variable domain, its missing parts supplied by reference TRBV5-4 and TRBJ2-6, is ETGVTQSPTHLIKTRGQQVTLRCSSQSGHNTVSWYQQALGQGPQFIFQYYREEENGRGNFPPRFSGLQFPNYSSELNVNALELDDSALYLCASSPVRGANVLTFGAGSRLTVL.

In its sample, this clonotype was seen many times. DNA for the CDR3: TGTGCCAGCAGCTCCACCCTCACCGGGGAGCTGTTTTTT. Its translation is CASSSTLTGELFF. The chain joins TRBV7-6 to TRBJ2-2; D remains ambiguous. Trimming stripped 4 bases from V and 4 bases from J, with 7 bases between. Germline V gene lookup returns CDR1 SGHVS and CDR2 FNYEAQ. The CDR3 length is 13 residues.

The sample holds many counts of this clonotype. The chain employs TRBV27 and TRBJ1-5; the D is unclear. This CDR3 comprises 15 residues. Germline CDR1 MNHEY, CDR2 SMNVEV (reference sequence). The V gene lost 2 bases and the J gene lost 1 base, with 9 bases spanning the gap. The CDR3: CASSLEGHSNQPQHF. CDR3 sequence (DNA): TGTGCCAGCAGTTTAGAGGGTCACAGCAATCAGCCCCAGCATTTT.

This clonotype was counted many times. The rearrangement uses TRBV28 and TRBJ1-2; possibly TRBD1 for D (5 bases). The CDR3 length is 13 residues. The V gene's germline CDR1 is MDHEN and CDR2 SYDVKM. Trimming took 3 bases from V and 1 from J, leaving 6 bases between them. The CDR3 loop reads CASSFGGNYGYTF. Written as DNA, the CDR3 is TGTGCCAGCAGTTTTGGGGGTAACTATGGCTACACCTTC.

This clonotype was picked up many times. The V gene is TRBV12-3 or TRBV12-4, the J gene TRBJ1-1; D perhaps matches TRBD1 (5 bases). V was trimmed by 6 bases and J by 5 bases, leaving 13 bases between them. This CDR3 contains 13 residues. CDR3 DNA sequence: TGTGCCAGCAGCCCTTTCGGGGGTACTGAAGCTTTCTTT. As protein: CASSPFGGTEAFF.

This clonotype was seen ten or more times. The V and J genes are TRBV5-4 and TRBJ1-2; D ambiguous. From germline, CDR1 is SGHNT and CDR2 YYREEE (reference sequence). The CDR3 contains 12 residues. V lost 4 bases and J 3 bases, leaving 7 bases between the germline ends. The CDR3 nucleotides are TGTGCCAGCAGCGTCGTGGACTATGGCTACACCTTC. Its protein product is CASSVVDYGYTF.

In this sample, this clonotype turned up many times. CDR3 nucleotide sequence: TGTGCCAGCAGTTATGAGGCTCTTTTCTCCTACGAGCAGTACTTC. Translation: CASSYEALFSYEQYF. This chain connects TRBV28 to TRBJ2-7; D not resolved. V was pared by 4 bases and J by 0 bases, with 13 bases between. The CDR3 has 15 residues. Germline CDR1 reads MDHEN; CDR2 reads SYDVKM.

By proportion, this clonotype is medium-sized. The chain recombines TRBV4-3 with TRBJ2-5; no firm D call. The CDR3 sequence is 15 residues long. Looked up from germline, CDR1 is LGHNA and CDR2 is YSLEER. Deletions cut 0 bases from V and 6 bases from J, with 14 bases between. CDR3 protein: CASSQELGLRKTQYF. CDR3 DNA sequence: TGCGCCAGCAGCCAAGAACTGGGGTTGAGGAAGACCCAGTACTTC.

This clonotype was counted at least ten times. The chain recombines TRBV5-6 with TRBJ2-7; D is uncertain. V dropped 0 bases and J dropped 3 bases, with 1 base sitting between them. Germline V gene data show CDR1 as SGHDT and CDR2 as YYEEEE. CDR3 length: 11 amino acids. The CDR3 sequence is CASSLVYEQYV. As DNA, the CDR3 is TGTGCCAGCAGCTTGGTCTACGAGCAGTACGTC.

Many counts were recorded for this clonotype. The chain couples TRBV14 to TRBJ2-1; TRBD2 matches 8 bases. The CDR3 spans 13 residues. Germline V gene lookup returns CDR1 SGHDN and CDR2 FVKESK. With V trimmed by 1 base and J by 10 bases, 3 bases remained unmatched. CDR3 nucleotides: TGTGCCAGCAGCCAAGTTCGGGAGGGGGAGCAGTTCTTC. This codes for CASSQVREGEQFF.

The chain combines TRBV5-8 with TRBJ2-7; 7 bases agree with TRBD2. Germline loops: CDR1 SGHTS, CDR2 YDEGEE. V shed 1 base and J 7 bases; nucleotides not matched to a gene: 5. This CDR3 is 13 amino acids long. The CDR3, as DNA: TGTGCCAGCAGCTTGCTGGGGGGGAGGGAGCAGTACGTC. Protein product: CASSLLGGREQYV.

This clonotype was seen many times. The rearrangement uses TRBV18 and TRBJ1-2, with 7 bases fitting TRBD1. The CDR3 length is 16 residues. V gave up 6 bases and J gave up 5 bases; unmatched junction bases: 15. Germline V gives CDR1 KGHSH, CDR2 LQKENI. CDR3 nucleotide sequence: TGTGCCAGCTCGCCCGGGACAGAGGGATTAGGATATGGCTACACCTTC. Translated: CASSPGTEGLGYGYTF.

The chain has TRBV7-9 and TRBJ1-3, with 9 bases that match TRBD1. The CDR3 totals 15 residues. With V trimmed by 5 bases and J by 4 bases, 6 bases remained unmatched. Germline values: CDR1 SEHNR, CDR2 FQNEAQ (reference sequence). CDR3 residues: CASSPQGASGNTIYF. In DNA form, the CDR3 reads TGTGCCAGCAGCCCACAGGGGGCAAGCGGAAACACCATATATTTT.